These 2 T cell receptor beta chains were sequenced from one sample in a study of blood T cell repertoires in COVID-19. Sequenced by immunoSEQ multiplex PCR; TCRdb stores in-frame clones only, minus some. Seen here are 120,000 to 150,000 clones, roughly 84% observed once, and the top ten hold roughly 3.7%. The sequenced material came from PBMCs or T cells enriched from blood (not recorded which). These receptors came from a man aged 45-65 years in a cohort exposed to, infected with or recovered from COVID-19 (not recorded which).

CDR3 in amino acids: CASSLARSAYNEQFF. The CDR3 nucleotides are TGTGCCAGCAGCTTGGCCAGGTCAGCCTACAATGAGCAGTTCTTC. The chain has TRBV5-6 and TRBJ2-1; D remains unclear. The CDR3 is made up of 15 amino acids. Germline V CDR1 and CDR2: SGHDT, YYEEEE. Between the trimmed V and J ends, which lost 0 bases and 2 bases, there was a span of 9 bases. Complete variable domain (other parts from reference TRBV5-6 and TRBJ2-1): DAGVTQSPTHLIKTRGQQVTLRCSPKSGHDTVSWYQQALGQGPQFIFQYYEEEERQRGNFPDRFSGHQFPNYSSELNVNALLLGDSALYLCASSLARSAYNEQFFGPGTRLTVL.

CDR3 nucleotide sequence: TGTGCCAGCAGTACCGGGACAGGGGCGACCTACGAGCAGTACTTC. Its protein product is CASSTGTGATYEQYF. V usage is TRBV6-2 or TRBV6-3 and J usage is TRBJ2-7, with 10 bases identical to TRBD1. Germline-derived CDR1 and CDR2 are MNHEY and SVGEGT. Trimming at V came to 5 bases and at J to 2 bases, leaving 6 bases not matched to a gene. The CDR3 runs to 15 residues.